This T cell receptor beta chain was recorded in a study of T cell responses to AZD1222 COVID-19 vaccine. TCRdb's copy holds only in-frame clones and misses some; the assay was immunoSEQ multiplex PCR. Among 150,000 or so clones listed, under 95% were seen once. Points from the study as a whole: Reportedly, nearly half of unique spike TCRs recognized epitopes outside B.1.351/B.1.1.7 mutations. Spike-wide coverage was observed for vaccine-associated CD4 TCRs, with dominant responses at 160-218 and 743-854. White British people made up most donors, females outnumbered males, and clonal diversity was possibly underestimated.

For this clone: Its target is not known.

The CDR3 has 13 amino acids. V lost 2 bases to trimming and J lost 8 bases, with 13 bases between them. The sample in question was peripheral blood, obtained 28 days after the second AZD1222 dose. This chain uses TRBV12-3 or TRBV12-4 with TRBJ2-7, with D possibly TRBD2 on 5 matching bases. The TCR was taken from an adult who received the AZD1222 COVID-19 vaccine. The CDR3 is CASSLITSSKQYF. The CDR3 DNA is TGTGCCAGCAGTTTAATAACTAGTAGTAAGCAGTACTTC.